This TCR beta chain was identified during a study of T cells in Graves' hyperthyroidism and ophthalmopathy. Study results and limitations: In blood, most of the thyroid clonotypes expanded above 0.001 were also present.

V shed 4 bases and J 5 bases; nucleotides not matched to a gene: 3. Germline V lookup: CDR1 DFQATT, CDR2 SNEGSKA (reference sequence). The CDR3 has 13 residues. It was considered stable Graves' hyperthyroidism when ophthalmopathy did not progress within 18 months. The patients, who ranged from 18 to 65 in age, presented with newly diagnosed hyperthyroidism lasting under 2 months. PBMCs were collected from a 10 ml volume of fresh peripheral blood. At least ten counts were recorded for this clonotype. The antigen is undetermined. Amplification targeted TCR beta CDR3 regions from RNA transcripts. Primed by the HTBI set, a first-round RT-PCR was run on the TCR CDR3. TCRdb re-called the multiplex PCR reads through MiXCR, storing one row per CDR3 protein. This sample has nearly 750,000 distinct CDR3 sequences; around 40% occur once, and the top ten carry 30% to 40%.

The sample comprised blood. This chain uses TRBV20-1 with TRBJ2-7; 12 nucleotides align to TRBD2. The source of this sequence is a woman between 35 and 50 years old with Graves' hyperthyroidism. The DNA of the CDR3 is TGCAGTGCTAAAAGACTAGCGGGGGACGAGCAGTACTTC. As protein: CSAKRLAGDEQYF.